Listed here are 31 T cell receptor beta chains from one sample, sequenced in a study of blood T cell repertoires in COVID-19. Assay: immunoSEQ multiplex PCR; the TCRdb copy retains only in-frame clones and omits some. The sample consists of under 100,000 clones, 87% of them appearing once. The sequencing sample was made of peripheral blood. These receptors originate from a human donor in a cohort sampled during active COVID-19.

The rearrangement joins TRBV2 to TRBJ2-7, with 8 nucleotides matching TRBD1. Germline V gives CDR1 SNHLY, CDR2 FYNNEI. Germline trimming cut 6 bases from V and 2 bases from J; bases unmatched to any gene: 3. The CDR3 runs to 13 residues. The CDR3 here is CASRGTGTYEQYF. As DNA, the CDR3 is TGTGCCAGCAGGGGGACAGGAACCTACGAGCAGTACTTC. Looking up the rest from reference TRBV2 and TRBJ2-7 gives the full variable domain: EPEVTQTPSHQVTQMGQEVILRCVPISNHLYFYWYRQILGQKVEFLVSFYNNEISEKSEIFDDQFSVERPDGSNFTLKIRSTKLEDSAMYFCASRGTGTYEQYFGPGTRLTVT.

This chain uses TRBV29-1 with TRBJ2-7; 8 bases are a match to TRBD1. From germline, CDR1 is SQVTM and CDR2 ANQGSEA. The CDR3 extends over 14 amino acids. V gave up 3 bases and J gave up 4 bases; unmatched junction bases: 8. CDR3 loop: CSVEGNRGAYEQYF. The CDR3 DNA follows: TGCAGCGTTGAGGGCAACAGGGGGGCGTACGAGCAGTACTTC.

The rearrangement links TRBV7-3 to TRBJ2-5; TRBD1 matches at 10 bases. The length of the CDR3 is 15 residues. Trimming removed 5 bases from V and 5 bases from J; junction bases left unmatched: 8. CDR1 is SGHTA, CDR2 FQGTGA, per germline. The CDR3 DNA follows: TGTGCCAGCAGCCCCAGACAGGGGGCAGGGGAGACCCAGTACTTC. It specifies CASSPRQGAGETQYF.

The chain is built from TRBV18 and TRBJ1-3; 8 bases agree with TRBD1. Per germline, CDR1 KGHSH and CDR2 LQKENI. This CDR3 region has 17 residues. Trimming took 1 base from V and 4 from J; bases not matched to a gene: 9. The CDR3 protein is CASSPRTGRLTGNTIYF. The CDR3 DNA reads TGTGCCAGCTCACCACGGACAGGGAGACTTACCGGAAACACCATATATTTT. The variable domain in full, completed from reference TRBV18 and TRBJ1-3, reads NAGVMQNPRHLVRRRGQEARLRCSPMKGHSHVYWYRQLPEEGLKFMVYLQKENIIDESGMPKERFSAEFPKEGPSILRIQQVVRGDSAAYFCASSPRTGRLTGNTIYFGEGSWLTVV.

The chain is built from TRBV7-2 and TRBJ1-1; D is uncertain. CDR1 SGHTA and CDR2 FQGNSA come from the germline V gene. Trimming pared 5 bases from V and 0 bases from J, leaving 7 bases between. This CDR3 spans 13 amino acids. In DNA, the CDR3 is TGTGCCAGCAGCCCCTACTTGAACACTGAAGCTTTCTTT. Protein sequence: CASSPYLNTEAFF.

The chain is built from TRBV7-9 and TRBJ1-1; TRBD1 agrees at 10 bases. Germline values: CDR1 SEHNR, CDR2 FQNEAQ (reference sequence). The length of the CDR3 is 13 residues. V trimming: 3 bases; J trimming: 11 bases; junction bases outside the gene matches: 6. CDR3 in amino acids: CASSLGQGNTAFF. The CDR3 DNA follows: TGTGCCAGCAGCTTGGGACAGGGGAATACGGCTTTCTTT.

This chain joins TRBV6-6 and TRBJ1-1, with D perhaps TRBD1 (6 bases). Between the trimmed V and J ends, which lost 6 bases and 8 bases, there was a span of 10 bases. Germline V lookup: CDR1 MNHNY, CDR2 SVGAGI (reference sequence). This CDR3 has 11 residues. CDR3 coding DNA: TGTGCCAGCAGCAAGGACAGCGAAGCTTTCTTT. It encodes CASSKDSEAFF.

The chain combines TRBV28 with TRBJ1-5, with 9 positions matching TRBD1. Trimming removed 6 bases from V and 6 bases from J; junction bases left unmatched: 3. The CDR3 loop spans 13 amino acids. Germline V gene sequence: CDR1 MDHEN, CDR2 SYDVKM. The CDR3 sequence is CASRGTGSQPQHF. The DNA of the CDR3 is TGTGCCAGCAGAGGGACAGGGAGTCAGCCCCAGCATTTT.

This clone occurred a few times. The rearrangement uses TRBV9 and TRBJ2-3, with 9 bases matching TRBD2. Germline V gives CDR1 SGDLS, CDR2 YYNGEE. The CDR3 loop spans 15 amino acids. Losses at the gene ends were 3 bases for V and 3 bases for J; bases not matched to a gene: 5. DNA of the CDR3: TGTGCCAGCAGCGATAGCGGGAGTGGTACAGATACGCAGTATTTT. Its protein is CASSDSGSGTDTQYF.

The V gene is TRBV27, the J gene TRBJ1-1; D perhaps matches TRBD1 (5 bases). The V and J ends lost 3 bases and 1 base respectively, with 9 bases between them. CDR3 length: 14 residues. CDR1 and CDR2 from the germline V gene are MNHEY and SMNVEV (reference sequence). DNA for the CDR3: TGTGCCAGCAGTTTTGGGCAGGGGAACACTGAAGCTTTCTTT. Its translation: CASSFGQGNTEAFF.

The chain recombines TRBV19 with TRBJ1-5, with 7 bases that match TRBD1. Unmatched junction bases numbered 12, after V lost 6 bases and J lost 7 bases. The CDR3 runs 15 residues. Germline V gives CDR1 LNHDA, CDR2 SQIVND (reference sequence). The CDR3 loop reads CASRIGQEARQPQHF. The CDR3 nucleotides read TGTGCCAGTAGAATCGGACAGGAGGCGCGACAGCCCCAGCATTTT.

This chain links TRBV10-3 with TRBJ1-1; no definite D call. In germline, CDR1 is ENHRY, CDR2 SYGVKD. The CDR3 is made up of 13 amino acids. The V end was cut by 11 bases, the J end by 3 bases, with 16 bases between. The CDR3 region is CASRVVVDTEAFF. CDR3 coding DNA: TGTGCCTCCCGGGTCGTGGTGGACACTGAAGCTTTCTTT.

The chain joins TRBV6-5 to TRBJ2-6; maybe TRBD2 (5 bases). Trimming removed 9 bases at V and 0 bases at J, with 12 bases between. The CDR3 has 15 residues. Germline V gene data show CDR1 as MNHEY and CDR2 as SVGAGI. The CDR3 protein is CASATGNSGANVLTF. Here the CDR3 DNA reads TGTGCCAGTGCCACGGGAAACTCTGGGGCCAACGTCCTGACTTTC.

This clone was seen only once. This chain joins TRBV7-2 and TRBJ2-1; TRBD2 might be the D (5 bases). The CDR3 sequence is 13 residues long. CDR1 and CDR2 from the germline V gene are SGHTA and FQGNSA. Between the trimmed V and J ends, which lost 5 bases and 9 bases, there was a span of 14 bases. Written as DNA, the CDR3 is TGTGCCAGCAGCCGACCCGGCGGAGGTGAGCAGTTCTTC. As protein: CASSRPGGGEQFF.

The CDR3 DNA is TGTGCCAGCAGCTTTTCACTAGCGGGAAGGGAGACCCAGTACTTC. This sequence encodes CASSFSLAGRETQYF. The chain has TRBV7-6 and TRBJ2-5, with 10 bases that match TRBD2. Per germline, CDR1 SGHVS and CDR2 FNYEAQ. V was clipped by 3 bases and J by 5 bases; unmatched bases: 6. The length of the CDR3 is 15 residues.

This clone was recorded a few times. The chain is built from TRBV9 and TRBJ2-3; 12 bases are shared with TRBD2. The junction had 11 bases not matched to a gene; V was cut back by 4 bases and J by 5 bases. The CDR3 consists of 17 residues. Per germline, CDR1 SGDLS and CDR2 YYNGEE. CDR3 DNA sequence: TGTGCCAGCAGCTCATACCCAAGACTAGCGGGAGTAGATACGCAGTATTTT. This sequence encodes CASSSYPRLAGVDTQYF. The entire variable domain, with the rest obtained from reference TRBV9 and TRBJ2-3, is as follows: DSGVTQTPKHLITATGQRVTLRCSPRSGDLSVYWYQQSLDQGLQFLIQYYNGEERAKGNILERFSAQQFPDLHSELNLSSLELGDSALYFCASSSYPRLAGVDTQYFGPGTRLTVL.

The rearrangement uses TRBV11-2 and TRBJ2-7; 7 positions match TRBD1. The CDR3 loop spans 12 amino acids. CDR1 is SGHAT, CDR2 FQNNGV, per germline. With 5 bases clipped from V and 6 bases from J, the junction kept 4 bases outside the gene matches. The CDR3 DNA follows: TGTGCCAGCAGCCAACAGGGGCGCGAGCAGTACTTC. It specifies CASSQQGREQYF. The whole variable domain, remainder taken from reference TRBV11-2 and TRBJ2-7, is EAGVAQSPRYKIIEKRQSVAFWCNPISGHATLYWYQQILGQGPKLLIQFQNNGVVDDSQLPKDRFSAERLKGVDSTLKIQPAKLEDSAVYLCASSQQGREQYFGPGTRLTVT.

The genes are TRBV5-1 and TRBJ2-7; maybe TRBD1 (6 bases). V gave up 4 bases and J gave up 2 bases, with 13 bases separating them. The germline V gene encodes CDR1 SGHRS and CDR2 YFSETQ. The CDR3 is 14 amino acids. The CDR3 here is CASSPQGFTYEQYF. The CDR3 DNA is TGCGCCAGCAGCCCACAGGGCTTTACCTACGAGCAGTACTTC.

The CDR3 protein is CASSPVPGTSGGGYNEQFF. In DNA, the CDR3 is TGTGCCAGCAGTCCGGTGCCCGGGACTAGCGGGGGAGGATACAATGAGCAGTTCTTC. The rearrangement links TRBV27 to TRBJ2-1, with 14 bases aligning to TRBD2. CDR3 size: 19 residues. Looked up from germline, CDR1 is MNHEY and CDR2 is SMNVEV (reference sequence). The V and J ends lost 5 bases and 4 bases, in that order; junction bases with no gene match: 13.

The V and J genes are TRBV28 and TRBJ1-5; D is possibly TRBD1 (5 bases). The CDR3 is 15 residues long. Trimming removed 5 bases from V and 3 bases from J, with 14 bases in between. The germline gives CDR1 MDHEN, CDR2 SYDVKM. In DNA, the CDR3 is TGTGCCAGCAGTACTTTCGGGGGTCCCAATCAGCCCCAGCATTTT. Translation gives CASSTFGGPNQPQHF.

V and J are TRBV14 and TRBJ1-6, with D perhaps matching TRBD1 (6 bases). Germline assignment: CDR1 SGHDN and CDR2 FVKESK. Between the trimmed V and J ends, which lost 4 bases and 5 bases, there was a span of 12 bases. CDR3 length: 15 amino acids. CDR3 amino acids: CASSPRGANNSPLHF. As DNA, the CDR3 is TGTGCCAGCAGCCCTCGGGGGGCCAATAATTCACCCCTCCACTTT.

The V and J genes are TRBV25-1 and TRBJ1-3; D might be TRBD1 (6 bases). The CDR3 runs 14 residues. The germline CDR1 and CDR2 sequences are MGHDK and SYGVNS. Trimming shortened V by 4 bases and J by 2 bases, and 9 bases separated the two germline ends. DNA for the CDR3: TGTGCCAGCAGTGCCCACAGGGCTGGAAACACCATATATTTT. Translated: CASSAHRAGNTIYF.

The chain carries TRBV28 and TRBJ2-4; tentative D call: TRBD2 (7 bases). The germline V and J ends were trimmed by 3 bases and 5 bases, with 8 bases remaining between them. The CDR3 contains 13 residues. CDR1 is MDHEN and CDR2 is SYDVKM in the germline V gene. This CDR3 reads CASSLGGQNIQYF. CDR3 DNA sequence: TGTGCCAGCAGTTTGGGGGGGCAAAACATTCAGTACTTC.

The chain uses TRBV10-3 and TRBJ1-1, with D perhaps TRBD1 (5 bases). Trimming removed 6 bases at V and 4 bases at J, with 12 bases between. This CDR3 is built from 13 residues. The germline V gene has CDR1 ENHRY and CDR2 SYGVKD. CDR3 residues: CAIRGGQGTEAFF. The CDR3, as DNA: TGTGCCATCAGAGGAGGGCAGGGCACTGAAGCTTTCTTT.

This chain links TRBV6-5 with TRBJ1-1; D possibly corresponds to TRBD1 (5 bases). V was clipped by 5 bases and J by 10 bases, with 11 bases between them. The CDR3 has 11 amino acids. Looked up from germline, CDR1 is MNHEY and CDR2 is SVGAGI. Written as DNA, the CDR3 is TGTGCCAGCAGTAGGGGCGTAGGAGCTTTCTTT. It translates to CASSRGVGAFF.

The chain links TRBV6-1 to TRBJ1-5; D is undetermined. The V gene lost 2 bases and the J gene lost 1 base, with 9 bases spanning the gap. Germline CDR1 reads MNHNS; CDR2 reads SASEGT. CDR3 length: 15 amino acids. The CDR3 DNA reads TGTGCCAGCAGTGAAACCGGTAGCAGCAATCAGCCCCAGCATTTT. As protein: CASSETGSSNQPQHF.

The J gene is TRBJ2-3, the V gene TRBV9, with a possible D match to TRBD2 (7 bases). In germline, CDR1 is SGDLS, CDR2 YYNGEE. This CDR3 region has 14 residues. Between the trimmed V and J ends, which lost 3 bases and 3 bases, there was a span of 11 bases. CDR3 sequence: CASSGGGATDTQYF. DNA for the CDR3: TGTGCCAGCAGCGGCGGGGGCGCGACAGATACGCAGTATTTT.

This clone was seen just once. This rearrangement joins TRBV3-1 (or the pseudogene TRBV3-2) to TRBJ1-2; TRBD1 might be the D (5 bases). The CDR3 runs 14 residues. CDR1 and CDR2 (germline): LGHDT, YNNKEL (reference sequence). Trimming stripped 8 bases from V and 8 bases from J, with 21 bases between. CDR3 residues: CASSGAGGGSGYTF. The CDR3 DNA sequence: TGTGCCAGCTCGGGCGCCGGGGGAGGGAGCGGCTACACCTTC.

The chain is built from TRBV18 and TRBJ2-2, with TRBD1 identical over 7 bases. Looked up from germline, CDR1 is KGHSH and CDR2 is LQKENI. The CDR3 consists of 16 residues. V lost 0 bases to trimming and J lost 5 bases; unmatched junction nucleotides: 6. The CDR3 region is CASSPPGRGWTGELFF. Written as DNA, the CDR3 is TGTGCCAGCTCACCACCCGGCAGGGGGTGGACCGGGGAGCTGTTTTTT.

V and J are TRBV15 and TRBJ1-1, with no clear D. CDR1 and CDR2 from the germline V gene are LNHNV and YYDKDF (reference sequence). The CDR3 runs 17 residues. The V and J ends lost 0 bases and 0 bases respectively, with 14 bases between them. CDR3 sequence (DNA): TGTGCCACCAGCAGAGATTCCCCAGAGGGCTTGAACACTGAAGCTTTCTTT. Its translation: CATSRDSPEGLNTEAFF.

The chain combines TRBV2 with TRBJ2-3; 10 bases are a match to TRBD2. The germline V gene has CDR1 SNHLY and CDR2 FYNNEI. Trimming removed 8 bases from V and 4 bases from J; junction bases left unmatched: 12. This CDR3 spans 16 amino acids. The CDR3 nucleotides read TGTGCCAGCCGGCTAGCGGGGGCTAGAAACCCAGATACGCAGTATTTT. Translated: CASRLAGARNPDTQYF.